This T cell receptor (beta chain) derives from a study of T cell responses to AZD1222 COVID-19 vaccine. Produced via immunoSEQ multiplex PCR; TCRdb's table is partial and in-frame only. The sample lists 200,000 or so clones; 94% were seen once. The CDR3 runs to 18 residues. Losses at the gene ends were 1 base for V and 4 bases for J; bases not matched to a gene: 11. Germline loops: CDR1 SGHDN, CDR2 FVKESK. This chain links TRBV14 with TRBJ2-7; 12 positions match TRBD2. The sequencing used peripheral blood, collected on day 0 of AZD1222 vaccination. The receptor was isolated from an adult in good health. DNA of the CDR3: TGTGCCAGCAGCCAAGGGCCCGCCCCGGGACTAGCGGGTTACGAGCAGTACTTC. The encoded protein is CASSQGPAPGLAGYEQYF. Complete variable domain (other parts from reference TRBV14 and TRBJ2-7): EAGVTQFPSHSVIEKGQTVTLRCDPISGHDNLYWYRRVMGKEIKFLLHFVKESKQDESGMPNNRFLAERTGGTYSTLKVQPAELEDSGVYFCASSQGPAPGLAGYEQYFGPGTRLTVT.